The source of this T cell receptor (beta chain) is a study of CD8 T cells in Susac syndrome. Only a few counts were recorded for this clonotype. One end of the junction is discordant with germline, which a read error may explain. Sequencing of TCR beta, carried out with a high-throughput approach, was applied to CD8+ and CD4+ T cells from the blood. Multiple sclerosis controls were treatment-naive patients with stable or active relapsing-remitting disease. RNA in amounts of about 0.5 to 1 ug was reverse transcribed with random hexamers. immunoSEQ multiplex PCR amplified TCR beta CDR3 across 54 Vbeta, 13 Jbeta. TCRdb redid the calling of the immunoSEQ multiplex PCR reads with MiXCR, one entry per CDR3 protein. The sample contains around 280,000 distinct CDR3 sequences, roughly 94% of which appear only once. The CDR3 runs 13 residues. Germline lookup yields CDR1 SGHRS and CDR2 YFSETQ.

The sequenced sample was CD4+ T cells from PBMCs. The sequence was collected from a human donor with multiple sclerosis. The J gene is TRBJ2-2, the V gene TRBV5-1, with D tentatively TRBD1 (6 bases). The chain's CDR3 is CASSRGGTGELFF. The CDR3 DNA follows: TGTGCCAGCAGCCGAGGGGGCACCGGGGAGCTGTTTTTT. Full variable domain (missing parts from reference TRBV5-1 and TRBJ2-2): KAGVTQTPRYLIKTRGQQVTLSCSPISGHRSVSWYQQTPGQGLQFLFEYFSETQRNKGNFPGRFSGRQFSNSRSEMNVSTLELGDSALYLCASSRGGTGELFFGEGSRLTVL.